The sequence of this T cell receptor beta chain was determined in a study of post-analysis software for immune sequencing data. Unique molecular identifiers were built into the TCR beta cDNA libraries. TCRdb recomputed calls from the PCR reads with MiXCR, one row per CDR3 protein. The data show some 450,000 distinct CDR3 sequences, less than 45% seen once. With 3 bases clipped from V and 0 bases from J, the junction kept 7 bases outside the gene matches. The CDR3 has 16 residues. Germline assignment: CDR1 SEHNR and CDR2 FQNEAQ (reference sequence). Note on this clonotype: Antigen unknown.

Study results and caveats: TRBV segments more frequent in patients than in controls numbered five and included TRBV5-6, TRBV5-1 and TRBV20-1. Diversity measured as normalized Chao1 was significantly lower in multiple sclerosis patients than in controls.

The chain combines TRBV7-9 with TRBJ1-2, with 7 bases matching TRBD1. The source of this sequence is a girl between 5 and 17 years old with multiple sclerosis. Sequenced input: blood. CDR3 loop: CASSFNRDRTNYGYTF. CDR3 bases: TGTGCCAGCAGCTTCAACCGGGACAGAACTAACTATGGCTACACCTTC.